Below are 28 T cell receptor beta chains sequenced from a single sample in a study of T-cell memory formation after mild COVID-19. MiXCR, run by TCRdb on the 5' RACE reads, gives a single entry per CDR3 protein. The top ten clones hold 20% to 25% of a sample with approximately 340,000 distinct CDR3 sequences, approximately 15% of them seen once. The sequenced sample was PBMCs or a T cell subset sorted from them (not recorded which). These receptors came from a man in his late teens or twenties who had mild COVID-19 (a few samples of this study predate the infection). Cell type and time point are not known.

This chain connects TRBV6-5 to TRBJ2-2; unclear D gene. The germline gives CDR1 MNHEY, CDR2 SVGAGI. The CDR3 is made up of 12 amino acids. Trimming took 6 bases from V and 4 from J, leaving 6 bases between them. The CDR3, as DNA: TGTGCCAGCAGGGACCGCACCGGGGAGCTGTTTTTT. Its protein is CASRDRTGELFF.

This clonotype was detected a few times. This chain links TRBV12-3 or TRBV12-4 with TRBJ2-3; TRBD2 agrees at 8 bases. This CDR3 is built from 15 residues. V lost 2 bases to trimming and J lost 2 bases; unmatched junction nucleotides: 3. The CDR3 sequence is CASSLLAGYTDTQYF. Here the CDR3 DNA reads TGTGCCAGCAGTTTATTAGCGGGGTACACAGATACGCAGTATTTT.

This clonotype has only a few counts. The chain joins TRBV6-5 to TRBJ1-1; 9 bases fit TRBD1. Per germline, CDR1 MNHEY and CDR2 SVGAGI. CDR3 size: 14 residues. V lost 6 bases, J lost 4 bases, and 6 bases stayed unmatched. CDR3 nucleotides: TGTGCCAGCAGCCCACAGGGGGCCCGCACTGAAGCTTTCTTT. Translated: CASSPQGARTEAFF.

V gene TRBV7-2 combines with J gene TRBJ2-3, with D possibly being TRBD1 or TRBD2 (6 bases each). The CDR3 spans 15 residues. Germline V CDR1 and CDR2: SGHTA, FQGNSA. V was cut by 11 bases and J by 3 bases, with 21 bases left in between. The CDR3 region is CAVKEGGAATDTQYF. The CDR3 bases are TGTGCCGTAAAGGAGGGGGGCGCCGCGACAGATACGCAGTATTTT.

This clonotype has a handful of counts. The chain combines TRBV13 with TRBJ2-1; 7 bases line up with TRBD2. The germline V gene encodes CDR1 PRHDT and CDR2 FYEKMQ (reference sequence). V was clipped by 3 bases and J by 11 bases; unmatched bases: 1. This CDR3 has 11 residues. The CDR3, as DNA: TGTGCCAGCAGCTTGCGGGGGAAGCAGTTCTTC. Encoded protein: CASSLRGKQFF.

Only a few counts were recorded for this clonotype. The V call is TRBV7-2, the J call TRBJ2-7, with 9 bases lining up with TRBD1. Germline values: CDR1 SGHTA, CDR2 FQGNSA. The CDR3 has 17 residues. V lost 5 bases to trimming and J lost 7 bases; unmatched junction nucleotides: 18. The CDR3 DNA is TGTGCCAGCAGCCCTTACGCGTCGGGACAGGGTAAAATAGAGCAGTACTTC. Amino acid sequence: CASSPYASGQGKIEQYF. The full variable domain, its missing parts supplied by reference TRBV7-2 and TRBJ2-7, is GAGVSQSPSNKVTEKGKDVELRCDPISGHTALYWYRQSLGQGLEFLIYFQGNSAPDKSGLPSDRFSAERTGGSVSTLTIQRTQQEDSAVYLCASSPYASGQGKIEQYFGPGTRLTVT.

This chain joins TRBV7-2 and TRBJ1-2; D unclear. Germline V gives CDR1 SGHTA, CDR2 FQGNSA. Trimming pared 5 bases from V and 2 bases from J, leaving 9 bases between. The length of the CDR3 is 13 residues. CDR3 residues: CASSNLANYGYTF. The DNA for the CDR3 is TGTGCCAGCAGCAATTTAGCAAACTATGGCTACACCTTC.

The chain joins TRBV5-5 to TRBJ1-2; D call uncertain. V dropped 3 bases and J dropped 2 bases, with 11 bases sitting between them. Germline V gene lookup returns CDR1 SGHKS and CDR2 YYEKEE (reference sequence). The CDR3 spans 14 residues. The CDR3 is CASSSTWWNYGYTF. CDR3 in DNA: TGTGCCAGCAGCTCGACCTGGTGGAACTATGGCTACACCTTC.

The chain combines TRBV29-1 with TRBJ1-1, with D unclear. There are 13 residues in the CDR3. V gave up 3 bases and J gave up 4 bases, with 12 bases separating them. Germline V CDR1 and CDR2: SQVTM, ANQGSEA. CDR3 nucleotides: TGCAGCGTTGAGAGGGAGGGAGGCACTGAAGCTTTCTTT. It translates to CSVEREGGTEAFF.

The CDR3 spells CASSFHGSGDGYTF. The CDR3 DNA follows: TGTGCCAGCAGCTTTCACGGATCAGGAGATGGCTACACCTTC. The chain recombines TRBV7-2 with TRBJ1-2; D gene uncertain. V lost 3 bases, J lost 6 bases, and 14 bases lay in between. The germline V gene encodes CDR1 SGHTA and CDR2 FQGNSA. This CDR3 has 14 residues.

This clonotype was counted between two and nine times. The V gene is TRBV7-3, the J gene TRBJ2-3; possible D gene TRBD1, 6 bases. Germline CDR1 is SGHTA and CDR2 is FQGTGA. This CDR3 region has 14 residues. Deletions cut 3 bases from V and 5 bases from J, with 12 bases between. CDR3 in DNA: TGTGCCAGCAGCTTGCACAGGGCTAGAGATACGCAGTATTTT. This gives the protein CASSLHRARDTQYF.

The V and J genes are TRBV3-1 and TRBJ2-7; weak D call: TRBD2 (5 bases). Per germline, CDR1 LGHDT and CDR2 YNNKEL (reference sequence). CDR3 size: 15 residues. Trimming removed 1 base from V and 0 bases from J, with 10 bases in between. The CDR3 bases are TGTGCCAGCAGCCAAGTCGCTAGCAGCTCCTACGAGCAGTACTTC. This sequence encodes CASSQVASSSYEQYF.

The chain carries TRBV15 and TRBJ1-2, with 8 bases lining up with TRBD1. V lost 0 bases, J lost 6 bases, and 6 bases stayed unmatched. The germline V gene has CDR1 LNHNV and CDR2 YYDKDF (reference sequence). This CDR3 has 15 residues. The CDR3, as DNA: TGTGCCACCAGCAGAGATACAACAGGGGGAAATGGCTACACCTTC. Its protein product is CATSRDTTGGNGYTF.

The chain links TRBV4-3 to TRBJ2-2; 8 nucleotides match TRBD1. This CDR3 contains 19 residues. J was trimmed by 5 bases and V by 3 bases; bases with no gene match: 17. Germline V gene lookup returns CDR1 LGHNA and CDR2 YSLEER. In DNA, the CDR3 is TGCGCCAGCAGCCAGCCTTGGGGTCACCGGGACAGGAGTACCGGGGAGCTGTTTTTT. Protein product: CASSQPWGHRDRSTGELFF.

The gene calls are TRBV2 and TRBJ1-5, with a possible D match to TRBD1 (5 bases). CDR3 length: 14 residues. Trimming shortened V by 1 base and J by 5 bases, and 9 bases separated the two germline ends. From germline, CDR1 is SNHLY and CDR2 FYNNEI. In DNA, the CDR3 is TGTGCCAGCAGTGAAGTAGCCAGGGATCAGCCCCAGCATTTT. It is translated as CASSEVARDQPQHF.

The chain employs TRBV6-2 or TRBV6-3 and TRBJ1-1, with TRBD1 matching over 7 bases. Losses at the gene ends were 5 bases for V and 1 base for J; bases not matched to a gene: 13. The CDR3 has 17 residues. Germline V lookup: CDR1 MNHEY, CDR2 SVGEGT. In nucleotides, the CDR3 is TGTGCCAGCAGTAAAGGGCGATGGGGACAGCAGAACACTGAAGCTTTCTTT. This translates into CASSKGRWGQQNTEAFF.

A few counts support this clonotype. The rearrangement links TRBV7-2 to TRBJ2-7; tentatively, D is TRBD2 (5 bases). Trimming removed 1 base at V and 4 bases at J, with 14 bases between. CDR1 is SGHTA, CDR2 FQGNSA, per germline. This CDR3 has 15 residues. The CDR3 reads CASSLGLPGRYEQYV. The CDR3 nucleotides read TGTGCCAGCAGCTTAGGATTGCCGGGGAGATACGAGCAGTACGTC.

This clonotype occurred once. The CDR3 bases are TGTGCCAGTAGTATAGTGGGAAGGATAGCCGCAGATACGCAGTATTTT. It encodes CASSIVGRIAADTQYF. The genes are TRBV19 and TRBJ2-3; D is ambiguous. Trimming removed 1 base at V and 4 bases at J, with 15 bases between. This CDR3 has 16 residues. Per germline, CDR1 LNHDA and CDR2 SQIVND (reference sequence).

The chain joins TRBV4-3 to TRBJ1-3; no definite D call. V gave up 3 bases and J gave up 0 bases, with 12 bases separating them. The length of the CDR3 is 16 residues. Germline V gives CDR1 LGHNA, CDR2 YSLEER. The CDR3 region is CASSQGEESSGNTIYF. CDR3 coding DNA: TGCGCCAGCAGCCAGGGAGAGGAGAGCTCTGGAAACACCATATATTTT.

This chain connects TRBV10-3 to TRBJ1-3; a weak D match, TRBD1 (6 bases). The CDR3 contains 18 residues. In germline, CDR1 is ENHRY, CDR2 SYGVKD. V was shortened by 3 bases and J by 4 bases, with 22 bases between the two germline ends. CDR3 nucleotide sequence: TGTGCCATCAGTGACACGAGTCCTTCTGGACAGAGAGGAAACACCATATATTTT. This gives the protein CAISDTSPSGQRGNTIYF.

This clonotype turned up a few times. V is TRBV7-2 and J is TRBJ2-7; 8 bases line up with TRBD2. Trimming cost V 3 bases and J 3 bases; bases outside gene matches: 4. CDR3 length: 14 residues. Germline V CDR1 and CDR2: SGHTA, FQGNSA. The CDR3: CASSFSSGSYEQYF. The CDR3 DNA is TGTGCCAGCAGCTTTTCGAGCGGGAGCTACGAGCAGTACTTC.

This clonotype occurred a few times. The chain carries TRBV20-1 and TRBJ2-3; tentative D call: TRBD2 (7 bases). There are 15 residues in the CDR3. The germline CDR1 and CDR2 sequences are DFQATT and SNEGSKA (reference sequence). V lost 6 bases and J 4 bases, leaving 20 bases between the germline ends. The CDR3 DNA follows: TGCAGTGCCCCGGTGGGTGGGGGGGCCTCAGATACGCAGTATTTT. This encodes CSAPVGGGASDTQYF.

This clonotype was counted a few times. The V call is TRBV29-1, the J call TRBJ2-2; weak D call: TRBD2 (5 bases). This CDR3 is built from 15 residues. The germline V gene has CDR1 SQVTM and CDR2 ANQGSEA. Trimming removed 6 bases at V and 2 bases at J, with 16 bases between. CDR3 sequence reads: CSVVELGDNTGELFF. The CDR3 coding sequence is TGCAGCGTGGTCGAGTTGGGAGATAACACCGGGGAGCTGTTTTTT.

This clonotype was recorded many times. The chain combines TRBV7-2 with TRBJ2-1, with D perhaps given as TRBD1 or TRBD2 (6 bases each). Germline CDR1 SGHTA, CDR2 FQGNSA. The CDR3 is 16 amino acids. Between the trimmed V and J ends, which lost 1 base and 2 bases, there was a span of 12 bases. CDR3 coding DNA: TGTGCCAGCAGCTTAGGTCCCGGGGGCCCCTACAATGAGCAGTTCTTC. Translating gives CASSLGPGGPYNEQFF.

The sample holds a few counts of this clonotype. The chain recombines TRBV6-5 with TRBJ2-2; tentative D call: TRBD1 (6 bases). Per the germline V gene, CDR1 is MNHEY and CDR2 is SVGAGI. The ends were cut back, 5 bases at V and 1 base at J, with 8 bases in the middle. CDR3 length equals 14 residues. In DNA form, the CDR3 reads TGTGCCAGCAGTGTCAGGGGGAACACCGGGGAGCTGTTTTTT. Translating gives CASSVRGNTGELFF.

J is TRBJ2-5 and V is TRBV5-1, with TRBD1 matching 8 bases. CDR1 is SGHRS and CDR2 is YFSETQ in the germline V gene. With V trimmed by 4 bases and J by 5 bases, 16 bases remained unmatched. The CDR3 length is 17 residues. The DNA for the CDR3 is TGCGCCAGCAGCCAACTGTCGACAGGGGCGGTGGGGGAGACCCAGTACTTC. Translation gives CASSQLSTGAVGETQYF.

This chain links TRBV6-2 or TRBV6-3 with TRBJ1-6; D is ambiguous. CDR1 is MNHEY and CDR2 is SVGEGT in the germline V gene. The CDR3 is 15 residues long. Trimming took off 7 bases at V and 9 bases at J, with 19 bases between the two ends. The CDR3 loop reads CASTPRFAAGSPLHF. CDR3 bases: TGTGCCAGCACCCCCAGATTTGCTGCAGGTTCACCCCTCCACTTT.

This chain joins TRBV18 and TRBJ1-5; 9 nucleotides agree with TRBD1. CDR1 is KGHSH, CDR2 LQKENI, per germline. The CDR3 extends over 14 amino acids. The J segment lost 6 bases and the V segment lost 5 bases, leaving 5 bases of the junction unmatched. This CDR3 reads CASSADRGVQPQHF. CDR3 sequence (DNA): TGTGCCAGCTCAGCGGACAGGGGAGTTCAGCCCCAGCATTTT.